This entry concerns a single T cell receptor beta chain. Its antigen is as yet unknown. The CDR3 totals 16 residues. Germline-derived CDR1 and CDR2 are MGHDK and SYGVNS. V was shortened by 3 bases and J by 0 bases, with 12 bases between the two germline ends. The source of the sample is a study of cytomegalovirus exposure and HLA in healthy donors. Study-level results: Previous analysis showed most TCR beta V segments were productive about 90% or about 30% of the time.

Use of 60 Vbeta and 13 Jbeta primers characterized the PCR. TCRdb's copy holds only in-frame clones and misses some; the assay was immunoSEQ multiplex PCR. There are roughly 190,000 clones in the sample; approximately 59% occur only once, and under 3% lies in the top ten. The origin of this receptor is a man aged 35 to 55 in good health and CMV-seronegative. The rearrangement uses TRBV25-1 and TRBJ1-5, with D possibly matching TRBD1 (5 bases). Sequencing input: PBMCs. The CDR3 is CASSDDRANSNQPQHF. The CDR3 DNA reads TGTGCCAGCAGTGACGACAGAGCAAATAGCAATCAGCCCCAGCATTTT.